Many counts were recorded for the clone carrying this TCR beta chain. The antigen is unknown. This sample was taken from a study of CD8 T cells in ankylosing spondylitis. Points from the study as a whole: Seemingly characteristic of ankylosing spondylitis blood was a TCR beta motif consisting of several highly homologous variants.

TCRdb itself ran the 5' RACE reads through MiXCR, one entry per CDR3 protein. This table holds about 340,000 distinct CDR3 sequences, roughly 8% found once. The sample consisted of blood, either unsorted or a sorted T cell fraction (not recorded which). This clonotype was sampled from a male donor with ankylosing spondylitis.

The CDR3 DNA reads as TGCAGCGTGACCCCAGGGGCTTCTTCGGGGGAGCAGTACTTC. This sequence encodes CSVTPGASSGEQYF. The chain employs TRBV29-1 and TRBJ2-7, with D tentatively TRBD1 (6 bases). CDR3 length: 14 residues. Germline V gene data show CDR1 as SQVTM and CDR2 as ANQGSEA. Trimming pared 6 bases from V and 7 bases from J, leaving 22 bases between.